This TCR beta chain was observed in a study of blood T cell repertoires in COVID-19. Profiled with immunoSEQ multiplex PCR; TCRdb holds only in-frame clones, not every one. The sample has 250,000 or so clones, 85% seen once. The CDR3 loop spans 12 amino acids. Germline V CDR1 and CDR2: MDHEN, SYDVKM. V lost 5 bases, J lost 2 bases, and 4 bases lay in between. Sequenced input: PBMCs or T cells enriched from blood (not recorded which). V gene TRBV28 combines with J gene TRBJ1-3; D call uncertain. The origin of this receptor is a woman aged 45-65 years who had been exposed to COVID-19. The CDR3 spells CASSGTGNTIYF. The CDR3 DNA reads TGTGCCAGCAGTGGCACTGGAAACACCATATATTTT.